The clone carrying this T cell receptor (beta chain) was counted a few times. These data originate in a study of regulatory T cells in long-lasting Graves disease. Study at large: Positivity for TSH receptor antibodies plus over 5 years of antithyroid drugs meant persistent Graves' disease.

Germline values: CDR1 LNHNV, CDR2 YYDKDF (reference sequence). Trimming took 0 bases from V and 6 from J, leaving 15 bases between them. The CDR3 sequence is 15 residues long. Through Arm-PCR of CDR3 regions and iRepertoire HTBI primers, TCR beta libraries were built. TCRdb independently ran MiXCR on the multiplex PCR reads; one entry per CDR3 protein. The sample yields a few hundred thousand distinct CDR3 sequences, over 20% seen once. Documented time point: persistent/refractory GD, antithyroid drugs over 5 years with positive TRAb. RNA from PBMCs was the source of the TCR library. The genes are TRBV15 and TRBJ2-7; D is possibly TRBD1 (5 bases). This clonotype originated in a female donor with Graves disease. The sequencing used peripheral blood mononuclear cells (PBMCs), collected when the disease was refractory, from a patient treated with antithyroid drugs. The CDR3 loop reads CATSRDAAGRPEQYF. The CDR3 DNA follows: TGTGCCACCAGCAGAGACGCTGCAGGGCGCCCCGAGCAGTACTTC. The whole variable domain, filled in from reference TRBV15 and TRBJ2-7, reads DAMVIQNPRYQVTQFGKPVTLSCSQTLNHNVMYWYQQKSSQAPKLLFHYYDKDFNNEADTPDNFQSRRPNTSFCFLDIRSPGLGDTAMYLCATSRDAAGRPEQYFGPGTRLTVT.